The entry that follows covers one T cell receptor beta chain sequence. Mismatch with germline at one junction end may stem from a read error. This specimen comes from a study of blood T cells in healthy people across ages. A second PCR, run for 7 to 11 cycles, used a sample-barcoded 5' primer plus a J-beta primer mix. A single record per CDR3 protein comes from TCRdb applying MiXCR to the 5' RACE reads. The table includes fewer than 1.5 million distinct CDR3 sequences, 42% detected once. Sequenced sample: blood. This TCR derives from a woman aged 18 to 35 in good health.

The chain's CDR3 is CASSLQAGLAHEQYF. The CDR3 region has the DNA TGTGCCAGCAGTCTCCAAGCGGGCCTGGCCCACGAGCAGTACTTC. The chain employs TRBV24-1 and TRBJ2-7; weak D call: TRBD2 (6 bases). The CDR3 totals 15 residues. Germline CDR1 and CDR2: KGHDR and SFDVKD.